The present TCR beta chain was sequenced within a study of blood T cells in healthy people across ages. For the second PCR, which ran for roughly 7 to 11 cycles, a sample-barcoded 5' primer and a J-beta primer mix were used. TCRdb processed the 5' RACE reads anew with MiXCR; each CDR3 protein has one entry. The sample holds about 650,000 distinct CDR3 sequences, approximately 52% seen once. V dropped 5 bases and J dropped 6; count of bases not matched to a gene: 3. CDR1 and CDR2 from the germline V gene are MNHNY and SVGAGI (reference sequence). This CDR3 has 13 amino acids. This clonotype was detected ten times or more.

The receptor was isolated from a woman aged 80 or older in good health. The chain has TRBV6-6 and TRBJ2-2; TRBD1 aligns across 7 bases. Sequenced sample: blood. CDR3 loop: CASSDRDAGELFF. The CDR3, as DNA: TGTGCCAGCAGTGACAGGGACGCCGGGGAGCTGTTTTTT.